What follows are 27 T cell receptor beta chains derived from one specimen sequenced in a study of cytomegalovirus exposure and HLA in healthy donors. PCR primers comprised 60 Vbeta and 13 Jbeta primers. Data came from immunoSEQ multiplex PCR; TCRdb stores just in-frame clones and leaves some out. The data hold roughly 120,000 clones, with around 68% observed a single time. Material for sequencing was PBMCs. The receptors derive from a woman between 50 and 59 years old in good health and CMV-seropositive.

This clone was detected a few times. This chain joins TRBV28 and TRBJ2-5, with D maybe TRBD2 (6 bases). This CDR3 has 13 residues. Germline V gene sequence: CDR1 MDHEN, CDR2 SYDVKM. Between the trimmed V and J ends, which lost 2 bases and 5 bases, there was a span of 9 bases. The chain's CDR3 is CASSLAGRETQYF. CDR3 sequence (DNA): TGTGCCAGCAGTTTAGCGGGAAGGGAGACCCAGTACTTC.

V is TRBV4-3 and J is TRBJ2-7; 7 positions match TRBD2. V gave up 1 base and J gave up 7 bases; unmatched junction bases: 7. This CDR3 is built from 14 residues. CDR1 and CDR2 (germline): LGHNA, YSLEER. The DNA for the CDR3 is TGCGCCAGCAGCCAAGTGGGAGGGACTGGGGAGCAGTACTTC. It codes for CASSQVGGTGEQYF.

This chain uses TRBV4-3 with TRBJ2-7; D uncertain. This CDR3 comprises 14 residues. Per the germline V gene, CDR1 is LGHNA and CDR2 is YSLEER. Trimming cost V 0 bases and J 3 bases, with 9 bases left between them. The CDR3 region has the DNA TGCGCCAGCAGCCAAGATGCGGCGGACTACGAGCAGTACTTC. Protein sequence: CASSQDAADYEQYF.

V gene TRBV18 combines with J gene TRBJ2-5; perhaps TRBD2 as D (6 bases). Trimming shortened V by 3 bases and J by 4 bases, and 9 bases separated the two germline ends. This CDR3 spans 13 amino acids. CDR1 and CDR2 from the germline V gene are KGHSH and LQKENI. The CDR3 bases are TGTGCCAGCTCACCGGAGGGAAGAGAGACCCAGTACTTC. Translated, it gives CASSPEGRETQYF.

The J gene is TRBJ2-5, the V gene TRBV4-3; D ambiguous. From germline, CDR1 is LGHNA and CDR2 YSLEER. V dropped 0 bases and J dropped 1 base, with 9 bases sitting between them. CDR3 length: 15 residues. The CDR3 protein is CASSQDAAVQETQYF. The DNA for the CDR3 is TGCGCCAGCAGCCAAGACGCGGCGGTCCAAGAGACCCAGTACTTC.

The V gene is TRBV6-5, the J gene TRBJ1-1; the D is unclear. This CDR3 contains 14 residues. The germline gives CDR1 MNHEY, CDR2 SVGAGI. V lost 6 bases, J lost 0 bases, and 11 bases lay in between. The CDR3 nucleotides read TGTGCCAGCAGATACGGAACAGTGAACACTGAAGCTTTCTTT. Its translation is CASRYGTVNTEAFF.

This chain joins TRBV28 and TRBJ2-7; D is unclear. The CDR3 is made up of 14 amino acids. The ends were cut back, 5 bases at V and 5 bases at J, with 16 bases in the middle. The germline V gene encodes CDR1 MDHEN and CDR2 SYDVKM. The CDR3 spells CASSPVILIHEQYF. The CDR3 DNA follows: TGTGCCAGCAGTCCAGTGATTTTGATCCACGAGCAGTACTTC.

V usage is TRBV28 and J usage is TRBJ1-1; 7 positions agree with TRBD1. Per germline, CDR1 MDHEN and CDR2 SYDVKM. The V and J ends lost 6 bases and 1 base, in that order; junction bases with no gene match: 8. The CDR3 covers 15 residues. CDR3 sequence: CASRPLGDRNTEAFF. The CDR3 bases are TGTGCCAGCAGACCTTTGGGGGACAGGAACACTGAAGCTTTCTTT.

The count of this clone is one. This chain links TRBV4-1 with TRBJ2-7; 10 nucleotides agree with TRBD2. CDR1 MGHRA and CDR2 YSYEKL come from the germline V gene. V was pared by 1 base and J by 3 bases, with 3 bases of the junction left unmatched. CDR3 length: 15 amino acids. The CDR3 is CASSQVASGSYEQYF. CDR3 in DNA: TGCGCCAGCAGCCAAGTGGCTAGCGGGAGCTACGAGCAGTACTTC.

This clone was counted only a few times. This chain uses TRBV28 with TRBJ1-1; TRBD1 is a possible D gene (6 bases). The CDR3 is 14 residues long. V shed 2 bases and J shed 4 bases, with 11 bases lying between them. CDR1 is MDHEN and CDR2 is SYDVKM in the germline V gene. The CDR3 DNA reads TGTGCCAGCAGTTTAGGGGGCGAAGGCACTGAAGCTTTCTTT. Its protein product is CASSLGGEGTEAFF.

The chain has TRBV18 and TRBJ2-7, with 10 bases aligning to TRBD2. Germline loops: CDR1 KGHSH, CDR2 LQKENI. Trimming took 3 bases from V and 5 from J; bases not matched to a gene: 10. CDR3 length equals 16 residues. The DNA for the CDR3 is TGTGCCAGCTCACCTTCGACTAGCGGGCTGGTAAACGAGCAGTACTTC. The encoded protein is CASSPSTSGLVNEQYF.

CDR3 DNA: TGTGCCAGCAGTTTTGGGTCAGGTGACCCCTACGAGCAGTACTTC. Amino acids: CASSFGSGDPYEQYF. The V call is TRBV28, the J call TRBJ2-7; D is ambiguous. The V end was cut by 3 bases, the J end by 2 bases, with 14 bases between. Germline V gives CDR1 MDHEN, CDR2 SYDVKM. CDR3 size: 15 residues.

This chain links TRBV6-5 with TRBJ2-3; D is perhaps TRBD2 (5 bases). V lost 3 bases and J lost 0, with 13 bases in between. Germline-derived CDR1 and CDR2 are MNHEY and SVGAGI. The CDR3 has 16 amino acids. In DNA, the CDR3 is TGTGCCAGCAGTTATGAAAACCGGAGGAGCACAGATACGCAGTATTTT. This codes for CASSYENRRSTDTQYF.

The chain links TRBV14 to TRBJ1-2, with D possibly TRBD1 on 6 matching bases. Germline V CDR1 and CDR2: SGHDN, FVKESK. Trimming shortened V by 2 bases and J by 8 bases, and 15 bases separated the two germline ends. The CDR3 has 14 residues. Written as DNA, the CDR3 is TGTGCCAGCAGCCAAATGAGGACAGCCGCAGGCTACACCTTC. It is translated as CASSQMRTAAGYTF.

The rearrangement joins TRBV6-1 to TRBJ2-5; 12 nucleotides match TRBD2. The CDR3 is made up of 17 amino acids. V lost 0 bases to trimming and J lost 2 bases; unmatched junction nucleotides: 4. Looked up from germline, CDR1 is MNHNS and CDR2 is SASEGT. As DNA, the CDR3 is TGTGCCAGCAGTGAAGCAGGTCTAGCGGGAGGGCAAGAGACCCAGTACTTC. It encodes CASSEAGLAGGQETQYF.

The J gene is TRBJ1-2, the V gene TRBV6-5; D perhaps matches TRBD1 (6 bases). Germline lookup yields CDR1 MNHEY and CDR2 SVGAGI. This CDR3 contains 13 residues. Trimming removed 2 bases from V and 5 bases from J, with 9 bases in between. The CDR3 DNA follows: TGTGCCAGCAGTTACAGGCAGGGGTATGGCTACACCTTC. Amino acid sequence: CASSYRQGYGYTF.

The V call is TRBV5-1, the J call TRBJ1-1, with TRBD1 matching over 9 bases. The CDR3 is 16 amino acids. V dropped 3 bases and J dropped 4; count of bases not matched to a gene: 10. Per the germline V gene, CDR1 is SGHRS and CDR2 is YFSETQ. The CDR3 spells CASSSGQGLMSTEAFF. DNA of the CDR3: TGCGCCAGCAGCTCGGGACAGGGATTGATGAGCACTGAAGCTTTCTTT.

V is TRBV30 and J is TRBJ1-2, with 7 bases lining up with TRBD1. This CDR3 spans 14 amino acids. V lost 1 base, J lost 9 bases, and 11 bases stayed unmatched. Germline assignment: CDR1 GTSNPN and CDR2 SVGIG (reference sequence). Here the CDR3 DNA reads TGTGCCTGGAGTGCCCAGGGACAGACTATGAGCTACACCTTC. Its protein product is CAWSAQGQTMSYTF. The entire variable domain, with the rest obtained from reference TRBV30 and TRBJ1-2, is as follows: SQTIHQWPATLVQPVGSPLSLECTVEGTSNPNLYWYRQAAGRGLQLLFYSVGIGQISSEVPQNLSASRPQDRQFILSSKKLLLSDSGFYLCAWSAQGQTMSYTFGSGTRLTVV.

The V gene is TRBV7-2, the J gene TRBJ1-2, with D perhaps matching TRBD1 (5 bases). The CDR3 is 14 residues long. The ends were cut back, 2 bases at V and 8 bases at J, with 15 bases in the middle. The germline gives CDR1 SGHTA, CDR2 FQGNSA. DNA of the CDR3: TGTGCCAGCAGCTTAACCACAGCGGGGGGGGGCTACACCTTC. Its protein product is CASSLTTAGGGYTF.

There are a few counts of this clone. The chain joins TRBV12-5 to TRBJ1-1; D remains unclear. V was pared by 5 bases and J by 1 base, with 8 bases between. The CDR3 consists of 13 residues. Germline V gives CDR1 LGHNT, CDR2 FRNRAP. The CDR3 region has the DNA TGTGCTAGTGGTCTCGCACAGAACACTGAAGCTTTCTTT. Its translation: CASGLAQNTEAFF.

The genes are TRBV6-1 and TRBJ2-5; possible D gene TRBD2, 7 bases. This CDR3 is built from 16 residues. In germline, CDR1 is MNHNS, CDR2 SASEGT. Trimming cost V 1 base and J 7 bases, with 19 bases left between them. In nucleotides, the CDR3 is TGTGCCAGCAGTGAAGTAAGGGGGGGGACGATAATGACCCAGTACTTC. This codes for CASSEVRGGTIMTQYF.

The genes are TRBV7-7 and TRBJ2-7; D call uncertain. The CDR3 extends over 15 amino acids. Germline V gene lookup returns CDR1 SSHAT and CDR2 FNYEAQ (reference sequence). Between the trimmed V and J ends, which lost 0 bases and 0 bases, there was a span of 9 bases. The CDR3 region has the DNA TGTGCCAGCAGCTTAGCGGCAGATTCCTCCTACGAGCAGTACTTC. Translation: CASSLAADSSYEQYF.

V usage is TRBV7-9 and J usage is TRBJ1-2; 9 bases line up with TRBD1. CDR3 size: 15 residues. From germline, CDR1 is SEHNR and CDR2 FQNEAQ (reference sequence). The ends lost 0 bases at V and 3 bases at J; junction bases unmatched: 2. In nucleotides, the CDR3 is TGTGCCAGCAGCTTAGCACAGGGGGCTTACTATGGCTACACCTTC. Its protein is CASSLAQGAYYGYTF.

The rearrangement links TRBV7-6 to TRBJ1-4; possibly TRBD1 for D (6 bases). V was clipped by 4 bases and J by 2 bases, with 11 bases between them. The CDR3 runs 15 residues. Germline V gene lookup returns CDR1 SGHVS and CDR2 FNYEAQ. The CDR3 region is CASSSPGGTNEKLFF. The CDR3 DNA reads TGTGCCAGCAGCTCCCCGGGGGGCACTAATGAAAAACTGTTTTTT.

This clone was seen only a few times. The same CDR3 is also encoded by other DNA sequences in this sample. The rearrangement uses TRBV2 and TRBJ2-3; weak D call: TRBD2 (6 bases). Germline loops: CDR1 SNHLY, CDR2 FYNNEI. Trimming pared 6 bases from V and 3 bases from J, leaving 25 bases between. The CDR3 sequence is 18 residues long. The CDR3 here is CASRGPLGGGVLTDTQYF. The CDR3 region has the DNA TGTGCCAGCAGGGGGCCACTCGGCGGAGGGGTGCTGACAGATACGCAGTATTTT.

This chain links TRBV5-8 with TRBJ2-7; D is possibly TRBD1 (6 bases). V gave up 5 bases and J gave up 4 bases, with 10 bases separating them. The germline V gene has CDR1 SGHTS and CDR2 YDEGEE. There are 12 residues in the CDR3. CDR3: CASRADSYEQYF. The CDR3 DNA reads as TGTGCCAGCAGGGCGGACAGTTACGAGCAGTACTTC. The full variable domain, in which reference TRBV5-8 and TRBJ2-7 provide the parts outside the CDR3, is EAGVTQSPTHLIKTRGQQATLRCSPISGHTSVYWYQQALGLGLQFLLWYDEGEERNRGNFPPRFSGRQFPNYSSELNVNALELEDSALYLCASRADSYEQYFGPGTRLTVT.

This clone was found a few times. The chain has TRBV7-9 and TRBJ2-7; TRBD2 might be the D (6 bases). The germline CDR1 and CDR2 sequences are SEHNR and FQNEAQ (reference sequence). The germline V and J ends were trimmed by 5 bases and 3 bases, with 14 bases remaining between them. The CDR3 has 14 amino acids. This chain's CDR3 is CASSPRDWSYEQYF. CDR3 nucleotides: TGTGCCAGCAGCCCCCGGGACTGGAGCTACGAGCAGTACTTC.